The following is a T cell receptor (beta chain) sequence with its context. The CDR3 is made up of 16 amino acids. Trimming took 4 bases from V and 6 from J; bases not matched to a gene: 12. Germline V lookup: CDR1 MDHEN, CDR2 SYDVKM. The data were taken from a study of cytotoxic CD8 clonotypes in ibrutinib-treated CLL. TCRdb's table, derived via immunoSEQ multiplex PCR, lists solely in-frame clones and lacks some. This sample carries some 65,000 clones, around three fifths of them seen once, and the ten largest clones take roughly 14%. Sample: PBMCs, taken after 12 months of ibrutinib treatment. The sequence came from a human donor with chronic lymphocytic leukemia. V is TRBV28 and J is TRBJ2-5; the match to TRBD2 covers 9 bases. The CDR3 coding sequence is TGTGCCAGCAGTTCCCGGGGACTAGCTCTTTTGAAGACCCAGTACTTC. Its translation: CASSSRGLALLKTQYF.